These T cell receptor beta chains were read from a single sample in a study of beta chain features in type 1 diabetes. Only in-frame clones appear in the TCRdb table, and some are missing; sequencing was by immunoSEQ multiplex PCR. The sample includes 200,000 to 300,000 clones, 20% seen only once; the top ten take 0.028%. Sequencing was performed on naive CD4+ T cells from blood. The receptors stem from a woman aged 40 to 50 with type 1 diabetes. The CDR3 runs from the conserved cysteine through the conserved F or W. A D gene is named only where the DNA matches it firmly. Clone size is not always given. Where it is, it says once, few, many or a class for expanded clones.

cdr3_nt cdr3_aa clone_size d_call j_call v_call
TGTGCCAGCAGTTTAGCCACAGCCCCTCCAGACAGTTATGGCTACACCTTC CASSLATAPPDSYGYTF . . TRBJ1-2 TRBV28
TGTGCCAGCAGCCGCCGGGACTGGTCGCAAGATACGCAGTATTTT CASSRRDWSQDTQYF few . TRBJ2-3 TRBV14
TGTGCCAGCAGTCCTCTCCAGGCCACCCCGGAGCTGTTTTTT CASSPLQATPELFF . . TRBJ2-2 TRBV28
TGTGCCAGCAGCCAAGGGGTAGAAGGGGCCGGCTACACCTTC CASSQGVEGAGYTF . . TRBJ1-2 TRBV14
TGTGCCAGCAGCCCGTCCGGGACTGGCGAAGGAGAGCAGTTCTTC CASSPSGTGEGEQFF few . TRBJ2-1 TRBV4-2
TGTGCCAGCAGCTGGACAGGACAAGAGACCCAGTACTTC CASSWTGQETQYF few TRBD1 TRBJ2-5 TRBV7-2
TGTGCTAGCAGCCCACAGGGGGCTGGAGATACGCAGTATTTT CASSPQGAGDTQYF few TRBD1 TRBJ2-3 TRBV7-7
TGCGCCAGCAGCTTAATACTAGCGGGAGCCTCGGATACGCAGTATTTT CASSLILAGASDTQYF few TRBD2 TRBJ2-3 TRBV5-1
TGTGCCAGCAGCTTAGCACTAGCGGGAGTGGGAGATGAGCAGTTCTTC CASSLALAGVGDEQFF . TRBD2 TRBJ2-1 TRBV7-9
TGTGCCATCAGTGAGCTGGGGACAGGGCGCTCATGGGCTTTCTTT CAISELGTGRSWAFF few TRBD1 TRBJ1-1 TRBV10-3
TGTGCCAGCAGTTTATCCCCTCCGGGATCCTACGAGCAGTACTTC CASSLSPPGSYEQYF . . TRBJ2-7 TRBV27
TGTGCCAGCAGCGAATCGCGGGAGAATGAGCAGTTCTTC CASSESRENEQFF few TRBD2 TRBJ2-1 TRBV28
TGTGCCAGCAGTCCGCTTGGGGGCCGCTACGAGCAGTACTTC CASSPLGGRYEQYF . . TRBJ2-7 TRBV2
TGCAGCGTCCTCGAAGGACAGGGGGCTTTGGACTACACCTTC CSVLEGQGALDYTF few TRBD1 TRBJ1-2 TRBV29-1
TGTGCCAGCAGCTCCAACAGCCTCTCCTACAATGAGCAGTTCTTC CASSSNSLSYNEQFF few . TRBJ2-1 TRBV7-3
TGTGCCAGCAGTCCACAGGGGCTGGGAGAGCAGTACTTC CASSPQGLGEQYF . TRBD1 TRBJ2-7 TRBV7-3
TGCGCCAGCAGCCTGGCTCTAGCGGCTTCCTACAATGAGCAGTTCTTC CASSLALAASYNEQFF . TRBD2 TRBJ2-1 TRBV5-1
TGTGCCAGCAGGCGGGAACACCTCCAAGAGACCCAGTACTTC CASRREHLQETQYF . . TRBJ2-5 TRBV6-6
TGTGCCAGCAGCCTCCGCGGAGCTCAGCCCCAGCATTTT CASSLRGAQPQHF . . TRBJ1-5 TRBV5-6
TGTGCCAGCTCACCCCCAGGGGAACCCTACGAGCAGTACTTC CASSPPGEPYEQYF . . TRBJ2-7 TRBV18
TGTGCCAGTAGTATGACAACTAGCGGGGCCATGAGGGGCAAAAACATTCAGTACTTC CASSMTTSGAMRGKNIQYF . TRBD2 TRBJ2-4 TRBV19
TGTGCCAGCAGTGATGAGACAGTAAATGAAAAACTGTTTTTT CASSDETVNEKLFF . . TRBJ1-4 TRBV25-1
TGTGCCGGGAGAACAGGGAGTCTCTCTGGGGCCAACGTCCTGACTTTC CAGRTGSLSGANVLTF few . TRBJ2-6 TRBV7-2
TGTGCCAGCAGCTTAGGTGGGGGGAATGAGCAGTTCTTC CASSLGGGNEQFF once . TRBJ2-1 TRBV7-2
TGTGCCAGCAGCGCGGACAGGGTCTGGGGCTACACCTTC CASSADRVWGYTF . TRBD1 TRBJ1-2 TRBV7-2
TGTGCCAGCAGCTTCGACAGATCCAACTATGGCTACACCTTC CASSFDRSNYGYTF once . TRBJ1-2 TRBV7-2
TGTGCCTGGAGGGCCGGGACTAGCGGCACAGATACGCAGTATTTT CAWRAGTSGTDTQYF once TRBD2 TRBJ2-3 TRBV30
TGTGCCAGCAGTTACTCGTCGGGAGAGACCCAGTACTTC CASSYSSGETQYF few . TRBJ2-5 TRBV6-5
TGTGCCTGGAGTGGAGACACTGCCAAAAACATTCAGTACTTC CAWSGDTAKNIQYF few . TRBJ2-4 TRBV30
TGTGCCAGCACCTCATCGTTGGGACAGGGATTGGACATTCAGTACTTC CASTSSLGQGLDIQYF . TRBD1 TRBJ2-4 TRBV6-6
TGTGCCAGCTCACCACAGACAGGCGTAAGCACAGATACGCAGTATTTT CASSPQTGVSTDTQYF . . TRBJ2-3 TRBV18
TGTGCCAGCAGCCCTGACAGTTCTGGAAACACCATATATTTT CASSPDSSGNTIYF few . TRBJ1-3 TRBV7-9
TGTGCCAGCAGCCTTCAAGAGACCCAGTACTTC CASSLQETQYF . . TRBJ2-5 TRBV11-2
TGTGCCAGCTCACCCCCAACAGGGGATTATGGCTACACCTTC CASSPPTGDYGYTF few TRBD1 TRBJ1-2 TRBV18
TGTGCTAGTGGTTTAGTGGGGGCGGATACTGAAGCTTTCTTT CASGLVGADTEAFF few . TRBJ1-1 TRBV12-5
TGTGCCAGCAGTGATCAGGGAACCTATGGCTACACCTTC CASSDQGTYGYTF few . TRBJ1-2 TRBV2
TGTGCCAGCACCCAGGGGAACAGGGGAAATCAGCCCCAGCATTTT CASTQGNRGNQPQHF . TRBD1 TRBJ1-5 TRBV5-8
TGTGCCAGCTCAGGACAGGGGGATTCCTACGAGCAGTACTTC CASSGQGDSYEQYF . TRBD1 TRBJ2-7 TRBV18
TGTGCCAGCAGTCTAACTGAAGCTTTCTTT CASSLTEAFF . . TRBJ1-1 TRBV7-9
TGCGCCAGCAGCTTCAATGCACAGGCGACTGAAGCTTTCTTT CASSFNAQATEAFF . . TRBJ1-1 TRBV5-1
TGTGCCAGCAGCGGATTCATCCTAACCTCCTACAATGAGCAGTTCTTC CASSGFILTSYNEQFF . . TRBJ2-1 TRBV9
TGTGCCAGCTCACCAGGGAGCACTGAAGCTTTCTTT CASSPGSTEAFF . . TRBJ1-1 TRBV18
TGCGCCAGCAGGTTCGGACTCCTGGGGGGTCAAGAGACCCAGTACTTC CASRFGLLGGQETQYF . . TRBJ2-5 TRBV5-1
TGCGCCAGCAGCCAAGTCTTCTTGGGGTTAGCGGCCTCTGGGGCCAACGTCCTGACTTTC CASSQVFLGLAASGANVLTF . . TRBJ2-6 TRBV4-3
TGTGCCAGCGCAGGGAGGGGTTCACCCCTCCACTTT CASAGRGSPLHF few . TRBJ1-6 TRBV6-1
TGTGCCAGCAGCCTCCAAGAGACCCAGTACTTC CASSLQETQYF few . TRBJ2-5 TRBV7-2
TGTGCCAGCAGCCTCCCGGAGTGGACAGGCGAGCAGTACTTC CASSLPEWTGEQYF few TRBD1 TRBJ2-7 TRBV7-9
TGTGCCAGCAGTCCGGGACACTCCTACAATGAGCAGTTCTTC CASSPGHSYNEQFF few . TRBJ2-1 TRBV7-3
TGTGCCAGCAGTTTAGGTTCGCGGACAGGGAATGTGGAGCAGTACTTC CASSLGSRTGNVEQYF . TRBD1 TRBJ2-7 TRBV28
TGTGCCAGCAGACAACCACAGGGCGAGCAGTACTTC CASRQPQGEQYF . . TRBJ2-7 TRBV11-2
TGTGCCAGCTCACCCGACACGGCTGAAGCTTTCTTT CASSPDTAEAFF few . TRBJ1-1 TRBV18
TGTGCCAGCAGGAGATACCGCTCTGGGGCCAACGTCCTGACTTTC CASRRYRSGANVLTF few . TRBJ2-6 TRBV6-5
TGTGCCAGCAGCCGGGCAAGCAGCGGTCAGCCCCAGCATTTT CASSRASSGQPQHF . . TRBJ1-5 TRBV14
TGCGCCAGCAACCTGAGCGGGAGAGAGGACACCGGGGAGCTGTTTTTT CASNLSGREDTGELFF . TRBD2 TRBJ2-2 TRBV5-1
TGTGCCAGCAGCTTAGTAGGACTAGCGGGAGCTAATGAGCAGTTCTTC CASSLVGLAGANEQFF . TRBD2 TRBJ2-1 TRBV7-6